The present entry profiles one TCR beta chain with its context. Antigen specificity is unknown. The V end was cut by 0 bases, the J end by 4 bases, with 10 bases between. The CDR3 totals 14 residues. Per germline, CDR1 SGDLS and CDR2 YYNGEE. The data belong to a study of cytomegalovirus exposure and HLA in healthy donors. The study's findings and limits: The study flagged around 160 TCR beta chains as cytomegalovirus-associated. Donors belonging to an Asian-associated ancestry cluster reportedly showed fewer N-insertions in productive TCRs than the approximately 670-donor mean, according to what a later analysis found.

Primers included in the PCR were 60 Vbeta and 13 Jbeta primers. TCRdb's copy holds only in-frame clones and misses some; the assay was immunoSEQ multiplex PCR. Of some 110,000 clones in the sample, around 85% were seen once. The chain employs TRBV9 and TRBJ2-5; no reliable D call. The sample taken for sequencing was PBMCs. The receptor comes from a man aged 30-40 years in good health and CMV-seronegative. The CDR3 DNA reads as TGTGCCAGCAGCGTAGAATCCCGCGGAGAGACCCAGTACTTC. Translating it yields CASSVESRGETQYF.